Included here is one T cell receptor beta chain sequence, with context. What it binds is not known. All TCR cDNA molecules were individually tagged with a unique molecular identifier. TCRdb independently ran MiXCR on the 5' RACE reads; one entry per CDR3 protein. Here the sample spans some 18,000 distinct CDR3 sequences, about 7.5% being singletons. This sample's time point: sample taken at primary tumor resection. Untreated early-stage non-small cell lung cancer patients, 55 to 85 in total, were the donors. This entry comes from a study of spatial heterogeneity in lung cancer. CDR3 length equals 14 residues. V dropped 6 bases and J dropped 0 bases, with 10 bases sitting between them. The study, taken as a whole, reports: Ubiquitous nonsynonymous mutations were tracked by counts of ubiquitous expanded TCRs, and regional ones by counts of regional expanded TCRs. Counts of expanded intratumoral alpha and beta TCRs tracked tumor mutation counts.

The specimen comprised lung tumor tissue, sampled at surgery. The chain links TRBV12-3 or TRBV12-4 to TRBJ2-3; D perhaps matches TRBD1 (5 bases). The TCR comes from a male donor with early-stage non-small cell lung cancer. The CDR3 region is CASRQGSSTDTQYF. CDR3 nucleotide sequence: TGTGCCAGCAGGCAGGGTTCTAGCACAGATACGCAGTATTTT.